A selection of T cell receptor beta chains follows, all from one sample in a study of T cells in tuberculosis. Measured with immunoSEQ multiplex PCR; TCRdb has only the in-frame clones, and not every one. The sample has approximately 30,000 clones, just under 95% seen once. The sample comprised PBMCs. The receptors shown here come from a donor aged 5 to 30 with latent tuberculosis or without tuberculosis infection. Some clones in this sample may be carry-over from other donors' samples. CDR3s include the opening cysteine and the closing phenylalanine or tryptophan. D genes are given only for firm matches. Some rows mark clone size as missing; the rest say once, few, many or name a class of expanded clone.

clone_size	d_call	v_call	cdr3_length	j_call	cdr3_aa	cdr3_nt
-	TRBD2	TRBV28	18	TRBJ2-3	CASIRGGTAGPSTDTQYF	TGTGCCAGCATTCGGGGGGGAACGGCGGGACCTTCCACAGATACGCAGTATTTT
-	TRBD1	TRBV10-3	16	TRBJ2-3	CAISDRATGATDTQYF	TGTGCCATCAGTGATAGGGCGACAGGGGCCACAGATACGCAGTATTTT
-	TRBD1	TRBV2	16	TRBJ1-5	CASSQTRQGPAQPQHF	TGTGCCAGCAGCCAAACCCGACAGGGTCCGGCGCAGCCCCAGCATTTT
-	TRBD1	TRBV15	14	TRBJ2-3	CATSDQGVPDTQYF	TGTGCCACCAGCGACCAGGGGGTCCCAGATACGCAGTATTTT
-	TRBD1	TRBV11-2	18	TRBJ1-1	CASSFPHTTGAVLSEAFF	TGTGCCAGCAGCTTCCCCCACACGACAGGGGCCGTTCTCTCCGAAGCTTTCTTT
-	-	TRBV19	13	TRBJ1-6	CASSISGGATLHF	TGTGCCAGTAGTATCTCGGGAGGGGCTACCCTCCACTTT
once	-	TRBV30	15	TRBJ2-3	CAWREVRYRADTQYF	TGTGCCTGGAGGGAGGTCAGATACCGCGCAGATACGCAGTATTTT
-	-	TRBV2	15	TRBJ2-6	CASRKTDSGANVLTF	TGTGCCAGCCGAAAAACAGACTCTGGGGCCAACGTCCTGACTTTC
-	-	TRBV2	12	TRBJ2-7	CASGRLSYEQYF	TGTGCCAGCGGCAGATTATCCTACGAGCAGTACTTC
-	TRBD1	TRBV2	16	TRBJ2-3	CASSDETGGVLDTQYF	TGTGCCAGCAGTGACGAGACAGGGGGCGTGTTAGATACGCAGTATTTT
-	-	TRBV4-2	15	TRBJ1-5	CASSQGLYSNQPQHF	TGTGCCAGCAGCCAGGGGCTGTATAGCAATCAGCCCCAGCATTTT
-	-	TRBV28	15	TRBJ2-2	CASKLEAANTGELFF	TGTGCCAGCAAATTGGAAGCGGCCAACACCGGGGAGCTGTTTTTT
-	-	TRBV5-5	16	TRBJ2-2	CASSVGQNVNTGELFF	TGTGCCAGCAGCGTAGGACAGAATGTGAACACCGGGGAGCTGTTTTTT
-	TRBD1	TRBV6-1	14	TRBJ2-7	CASSESQGAYEQYF	TGTGCCAGCAGTGAATCCCAGGGGGCCTACGAGCAGTACTTC